The 12 T cell receptor beta chains in this list originate from one sample, sequenced in a study of cytomegalovirus exposure and HLA in healthy donors. A multiplex PCR was run with 60 Vbeta primers and 13 Jbeta primers. Some clones are missing from TCRdb's copy, which holds only in-frame ones; the method was immunoSEQ multiplex PCR. Here the sample table reports over 90,000 clones. Sequenced: PBMCs. These receptors all stem from a man aged 35 to 55 in good health and CMV-seronegative.

The chain uses TRBV2 and TRBJ2-5; maybe TRBD2 (6 bases). CDR1 is SNHLY, CDR2 FYNNEI, per germline. The V end was cut by 8 bases, the J end by 5 bases, with 12 bases between. The CDR3 is 12 amino acids. Here the CDR3 reads CASRGILETQYF. CDR3 coding DNA: TGTGCCAGCCGGGGGATCTTGGAGACCCAGTACTTC.

V is TRBV7-9 and J is TRBJ1-2, with 10 positions matching TRBD1. The CDR3 is 15 residues long. V shed 3 bases and J 6 bases; nucleotides not matched to a gene: 7. CDR1 and CDR2 from the germline V gene are SEHNR and FQNEAQ (reference sequence). The CDR3 reads CASSLTGGVGNGYTF. The CDR3 coding sequence is TGTGCCAGCAGCTTGACAGGGGGCGTTGGCAATGGCTACACCTTC.

This chain links TRBV7-2 with TRBJ1-2; 9 nucleotides align to TRBD1. Germline CDR1 is SGHTA and CDR2 is FQGNSA. J lost 2 bases, V lost 5 bases, and 6 bases had no gene match. The CDR3 consists of 15 residues. The CDR3 loop is CASSRGGTGNYGYTF. The CDR3, as DNA: TGTGCCAGCAGCCGCGGCGGGACAGGGAACTATGGCTACACCTTC.

The rearrangement uses TRBV28 and TRBJ2-3, with D perhaps matching TRBD2 (6 bases). This CDR3 is built from 15 residues. The V gene lost 9 bases and the J gene lost 6 bases, with 22 bases spanning the gap. Germline V gene sequence: CDR1 MDHEN, CDR2 SYDVKM. The CDR3 nucleotides read TGTGCCAGTACCATAGGGACTCGGACGATTGATACGCAGTATTTT. Translation: CASTIGTRTIDTQYF.

The chain combines TRBV27 with TRBJ1-2, with 9 positions matching TRBD1. The germline CDR1 and CDR2 sequences are MNHEY and SMNVEV (reference sequence). Germline trimming cut 6 bases from V and 7 bases from J; bases unmatched to any gene: 9. The CDR3 has 14 residues. CDR3 region: CASREITGGGGYTF. The CDR3 coding sequence is TGTGCCAGCAGGGAAATTACAGGGGGCGGTGGCTACACCTTC.

J is TRBJ1-4 and V is TRBV2; TRBD1 aligns across 10 bases. Germline CDR1 SNHLY, CDR2 FYNNEI. The CDR3 has 15 residues. V was pared by 6 bases and J by 7 bases, with 8 bases of the junction left unmatched. The CDR3 DNA sequence: TGTGCCAGCAGGGACGACAGGGGGCTTCGTGAAAAACTGTTTTTT. Encoded protein: CASRDDRGLREKLFF.

The rearrangement uses TRBV11-3 and TRBJ2-5; 8 positions match TRBD2. Losses at the gene ends were 5 bases for V and 5 bases for J; bases not matched to a gene: 4. This CDR3 comprises 13 residues. Germline V lookup: CDR1 SGHNT, CDR2 YENEEA. The CDR3 is CASSRASGETQYF. The CDR3 nucleotides read TGTGCCAGCAGCCGGGCTAGCGGGGAGACCCAGTACTTC.

This sequence joins TRBV12-5 and TRBJ2-1; 11 bases are a match to TRBD2. V lost 6 bases to trimming and J lost 6 bases; unmatched junction nucleotides: 7. CDR1 and CDR2 (germline): LGHNT, FRNRAP. The CDR3 covers 15 residues. The CDR3 DNA is TGTGCTAGTGGGGATGGGACTAGCGGTACCAATGAGCAGTTCTTC. As protein: CASGDGTSGTNEQFF.

The genes are TRBV9 and TRBJ1-6; D perhaps matches TRBD1 (5 bases). V lost 0 bases to trimming and J lost 11 bases, with 15 bases between them. Germline loops: CDR1 SGDLS, CDR2 YYNGEE. This CDR3 has 15 residues. CDR3 sequence (DNA): TGTGCCAGCAGCGTAGCGGACGGTTTGGGGCCACCCCTCCACTTT. Encoded protein: CASSVADGLGPPLHF.

The chain combines TRBV19 with TRBJ1-6; no firm D call. The V end lost 7 bases, the J end lost 0 bases, and 10 bases lay between the germline ends. The CDR3 sequence is 15 residues long. Germline lookup yields CDR1 LNHDA and CDR2 SQIVND (reference sequence). CDR3 in amino acids: CASTPGRSYNSPLHF. CDR3 DNA: TGTGCCAGTACCCCGGGTCGCTCCTATAATTCACCCCTCCACTTT.

The chain is built from TRBV5-1 and TRBJ2-7, with 7 bases lining up with TRBD1. Germline V CDR1 and CDR2: SGHRS, YFSETQ. The CDR3 totals 15 residues. V dropped 4 bases and J dropped 4; count of bases not matched to a gene: 11. The chain's CDR3 is CASSPTTGVGYEQYF. The CDR3 region has the DNA TGCGCCAGCAGCCCGACCACAGGGGTCGGATACGAGCAGTACTTC.

The rearrangement uses TRBV6-4 and TRBJ2-5, with TRBD1 identical over 10 bases. With 4 bases clipped from V and 5 bases from J, the junction kept 1 base outside the gene matches. Per germline, CDR1 MRHNA and CDR2 SNTAGT. The CDR3 has 13 amino acids. CDR3 in DNA: TGTGCCAGCAGTGTGGGACAGGGGGAGACCCAGTACTTC. Amino acid sequence: CASSVGQGETQYF.